This TCR beta chain originates from a study of T cells after yellow fever vaccination. This clonotype has a count of ten or more. Its antigen is unidentified. Template switching with 5'RACE generated the TCR cDNA and added a universal primer site and UMIs. In TCRdb, the 5' RACE reads were re-called with MiXCR into one record per CDR3 protein. The sample consists of some 340,000 distinct CDR3 sequences, roughly 10% of them appearing once. Notes on the study in general: Contaminants from the bulk population, in the form of abundant clonotypes, could be found in FACS-sorted repertoires. Reappearance after the booster was seen for most primary-vaccination clones, at roughly 96% CD4 and 75% to 90% CD8.

This TCR was sampled from a man in his late teens or twenties who received the YFV17D yellow fever vaccine. The specimen was CD4+ T cells sorted from PBMCs, collected 45 days after the yellow fever booster vaccination.

CDR3 bases: TGTGCCAGCAGTTACGCCGCGGGGGGGAACTACAATGAGCAGTTCTTC. This translates into CASSYAAGGNYNEQFF. The gene calls are TRBV6-5 and TRBJ2-1; the match to TRBD2 covers 9 bases. CDR1 MNHEY and CDR2 SVGAGI come from the germline V gene. This CDR3 spans 16 amino acids. V trimming: 2 bases; J trimming: 3 bases; junction bases outside the gene matches: 5.